This TCR beta chain originates from a study of blood T cells in healthy people across ages. Per germline, CDR1 LGHNA and CDR2 YNFKEQ. Trimming removed 4 bases at V and 0 bases at J, with 15 bases between. This CDR3 is 16 amino acids long. The second PCR ran about 6 to 11 cycles with a sample-barcoded 5' primer and J-beta primers. One entry per CDR3 protein, called by TCRdb with MiXCR from the 5' RACE reads. The sample yields some 1.8 million distinct CDR3 sequences, about two fifths seen once. The sample consisted of blood. The receptor's source is a human donor in good health. The chain employs TRBV4-2 and TRBJ1-1; D is uncertain. The CDR3 sequence is CASSRPIGGVNTEAFF. The CDR3 region has the DNA TGTGCCAGCAGCCGCCCTATAGGAGGTGTGAACACTGAAGCTTTCTTT.